These 22 T cell receptor beta chains came from one sample sequenced in a study of T cell changes during pregnancy in multiple sclerosis. TCRdb keeps only in-frame clones here, not all; method: immunoSEQ multiplex PCR. There are under 85,000 clones in the sample; roughly 92% occur only once, and 0.2% to 0.25% lies in the top ten. The specimen comprised CD4+ T cells from peripheral blood mononuclear cells, sampled before pregnancy. The receptor set was obtained from a female donor with multiple sclerosis, enrolled in a pregnancy study.

This rearrangement joins TRBV2 to TRBJ2-5, with 10 nucleotides matching TRBD1. CDR1 SNHLY and CDR2 FYNNEI come from the germline V gene. Trimming removed 5 bases from V and 1 base from J; junction bases left unmatched: 4. The CDR3 sequence is 15 residues long. The CDR3 DNA reads as TGTGCCAGCAGTAAGCGGACAGGGGGCCAAGAGACCCAGTACTTC. Protein product: CASSKRTGGQETQYF.

The chain is built from TRBV30 and TRBJ1-6; D is ambiguous. Germline CDR1 reads GTSNPN; CDR2 reads SVGIG (reference sequence). The CDR3 loop spans 13 amino acids. Trimming stripped 1 base from V and 5 bases from J, with 6 bases between. The CDR3, as DNA: TGTGCCTGGAGTGCTAGTCATAATTCACCCCTCCACTTT. Translation gives CAWSASHNSPLHF.

The chain links TRBV4-1 to TRBJ2-3; 11 bases line up with TRBD2. CDR1 is MGHRA, CDR2 YSYEKL, per germline. This CDR3 has 20 amino acids. J gave up 0 bases and V 1 base, and 12 bases lay outside the gene matches. The CDR3 DNA follows: TGCGCCAGCAGCCAAGCCCGACTAGCGGGGCCTGCAACTAGCACAGATACGCAGTATTTT. It specifies CASSQARLAGPATSTDTQYF.

The rearrangement uses TRBV9 and TRBJ2-1; D uncertain. Looked up from germline, CDR1 is SGDLS and CDR2 is YYNGEE. This CDR3 region has 16 residues. Trimming took 0 bases from V and 4 from J, leaving 14 bases between them. CDR3 nucleotides: TGTGCCAGCAGCGTAGGTAACAGCCTCCATTACAATGAGCAGTTCTTC. It translates to CASSVGNSLHYNEQFF.

This rearrangement joins TRBV28 to TRBJ2-2; D perhaps matches TRBD2 (5 bases). Germline loops: CDR1 MDHEN, CDR2 SYDVKM. V dropped 8 bases and J dropped 4 bases, with 17 bases sitting between them. CDR3 length equals 15 residues. CDR3 region: CASVGRAVGTGELFF. The CDR3 DNA reads TGTGCCAGCGTTGGGCGAGCGGTAGGCACCGGGGAGCTGTTTTTT.

The V call is TRBV29-1, the J call TRBJ2-7; 11 bases map to TRBD1. Looked up from germline, CDR1 is SQVTM and CDR2 is ANQGSEA. With 6 bases clipped from V and 0 bases from J, the junction kept 10 bases outside the gene matches. This CDR3 contains 16 residues. Here the CDR3 reads CSVQSPGTGGSYEQYF. Here the CDR3 DNA reads TGCAGCGTGCAATCGCCCGGGACAGGGGGCTCCTACGAGCAGTACTTC.

This clone was observed a single time. The chain recombines TRBV4-1 with TRBJ2-7, with 9 bases matching TRBD2. The CDR3 has 16 residues. The germline CDR1 and CDR2 sequences are MGHRA and YSYEKL. V shed 0 bases, J shed 3 bases, and the junction held 6 bases outside the gene matches. CDR3: CASSQERTSAIYEQYF. For the CDR3, the DNA is TGCGCCAGCAGCCAAGAAAGGACTAGCGCTATCTACGAGCAGTACTTC.

The sample holds one count of this clone. V gene TRBV5-1 combines with J gene TRBJ2-2; possible D gene TRBD2, 6 bases. V lost 3 bases, J lost 7 bases, and 22 bases lay in between. Germline CDR1 is SGHRS and CDR2 is YFSETQ. There are 17 residues in the CDR3. The DNA for the CDR3 is TGCGCCAGCAGCTGGAGGGACTCCCGTCATAAGGGCGGGGAGCTGTTTTTT. Translating it yields CASSWRDSRHKGGELFF.

This chain links TRBV30 with TRBJ2-1, with 8 positions matching TRBD2. V was pared by 4 bases and J by 6 bases, with 5 bases of the junction left unmatched. Germline V CDR1 and CDR2: GTSNPN, SVGIG (reference sequence). The CDR3 has 13 amino acids. The CDR3 here is CAWKPSGRNEQFF. In DNA form, the CDR3 reads TGTGCCTGGAAACCTAGCGGGCGCAATGAGCAGTTCTTC. The entire variable domain, with the rest obtained from reference TRBV30 and TRBJ2-1, is as follows: SQTIHQWPATLVQPVGSPLSLECTVEGTSNPNLYWYRQAAGRGLQLLFYSVGIGQISSEVPQNLSASRPQDRQFILSSKKLLLSDSGFYLCAWKPSGRNEQFFGPGTRLTVL.

J is TRBJ2-7 and V is TRBV4-2; tentatively, D is TRBD2 (5 bases). V was clipped by 0 bases and J by 3 bases, with 12 bases between them. Germline V gene sequence: CDR1 LGHNA, CDR2 YNFKEQ. This CDR3 is 15 amino acids long. The CDR3 DNA is TGTGCCAGCAGCCAAGATACGGGGATCTACTACGAGCAGTACTTC. The encoded protein is CASSQDTGIYYEQYF.

The chain carries TRBV18 and TRBJ1-1, with 9 bases identical to TRBD1. The germline V gene has CDR1 KGHSH and CDR2 LQKENI. The CDR3 runs to 16 residues. J was trimmed by 0 bases and V by 3 bases; bases with no gene match: 5. The CDR3 bases are TGTGCCAGCTCACCGAAGACAGGGGGAATGAACACTGAAGCTTTCTTT. Its translation: CASSPKTGGMNTEAFF.

This chain connects TRBV7-9 to TRBJ1-1; D not resolved. Per germline, CDR1 SEHNR and CDR2 FQNEAQ (reference sequence). The CDR3 covers 16 residues. V lost 3 bases and J 3 bases, leaving 17 bases between the germline ends. The CDR3 DNA is TGTGCCAGCAGCTTTCTGTACCCAGCGGTTTACACTGAAGCTTTCTTT. Translating gives CASSFLYPAVYTEAFF.

This rearrangement joins TRBV5-1 to TRBJ2-2, with D unclear. V was clipped by 3 bases and J by 3 bases, with 9 bases between them. CDR1 SGHRS and CDR2 YFSETQ come from the germline V gene. This CDR3 contains 14 residues. The CDR3 DNA sequence: TGCGCCAGCAGCTCAGATTTATACACCGGGGAGCTGTTTTTT. Translated, it gives CASSSDLYTGELFF.

This rearrangement joins TRBV10-3 to TRBJ1-2; 10 positions agree with TRBD1. The J segment lost 0 bases and the V segment lost 7 bases, leaving 5 bases of the junction unmatched. CDR1 is ENHRY, CDR2 SYGVKD, per germline. The CDR3 totals 15 residues. This CDR3 is CAITEGQGSNYGYTF. In DNA, the CDR3 is TGTGCCATCACCGAGGGACAGGGGTCTAACTATGGCTACACCTTC.

The CDR3 DNA sequence: TGTGCCAGCACTAGCGAGAGTTACACCGGGGAGCTGTTTTTT. Translated, it gives CASTSESYTGELFF. The chain joins TRBV2 to TRBJ2-2; weak D call: TRBD2 (6 bases). The germline CDR1 and CDR2 sequences are SNHLY and FYNNEI. V was clipped by 7 bases and J by 3 bases, with 12 bases between them. The CDR3 length is 14 residues.

The genes are TRBV5-5 and TRBJ2-7, with a tentative D call TRBD1 (5 bases). V was clipped by 4 bases and J by 3 bases, with 8 bases between them. CDR3 length equals 12 residues. Germline lookup yields CDR1 SGHKS and CDR2 YYEKEE (reference sequence). The CDR3 DNA sequence: TGTGCCAGCAGCCCCCAGGGCTACGAGCAGTACTTC. This sequence encodes CASSPQGYEQYF. The entire variable domain, with the rest obtained from reference TRBV5-5 and TRBJ2-7, is as follows: DAGVTQSPTHLIKTRGQQVTLRCSPISGHKSVSWYQQVLGQGPQFIFQYYEKEERGRGNFPDRFSARQFPNYSSELNVNALLLGDSALYLCASSPQGYEQYFGPGTRLTVT.

This chain joins TRBV7-3 and TRBJ1-1; D is perhaps TRBD1 (5 bases). Germline CDR1 reads SGHTA; CDR2 reads FQGTGA. Deletions cut 5 bases from V and 6 bases from J, with 19 bases between. The CDR3 length is 15 residues. The CDR3 here is CASSPIHLSGAEAFF. The CDR3 DNA reads as TGTGCCAGCAGCCCTATCCACCTATCGGGGGCTGAAGCTTTCTTT.

This clone came up once. The chain recombines TRBV5-5 with TRBJ1-4; 9 nucleotides match TRBD1. Trimming cost V 8 bases and J 5 bases; bases outside gene matches: 10. This CDR3 contains 15 residues. Germline assignment: CDR1 SGHKS and CDR2 YYEKEE (reference sequence). CDR3 in amino acids: CASLAMTGGNEKLFF. The CDR3 coding sequence is TGTGCCAGTCTCGCCATGACAGGGGGAAATGAAAAACTGTTTTTT.

V and J are TRBV6-6 and TRBJ1-3, with 7 bases identical to TRBD1. The junction had 10 bases not matched to a gene; V was cut back by 5 bases and J by 6 bases. This CDR3 is built from 15 residues. Germline V gives CDR1 MNHNY, CDR2 SVGAGI (reference sequence). This chain's CDR3 is CASSPQGQLLNTIYF. The CDR3 region has the DNA TGTGCCAGCAGTCCTCAGGGACAGCTCTTAAACACCATATATTTT.

Comments on this clone: Other DNA sequences from this sample encode an identical CDR3 as well. The rearrangement links TRBV7-2 to TRBJ2-3; D not certain. The V end lost 1 base, the J end lost 1 base, and 6 bases lay between the germline ends. This CDR3 has 14 residues. CDR1 is SGHTA, CDR2 FQGNSA, per germline. CDR3 in amino acids: CASSLGSGTDTQYF. CDR3 bases: TGTGCCAGCAGCTTAGGGAGCGGCACAGATACGCAGTATTTT.

The rearrangement links TRBV5-1 to TRBJ1-2, with D maybe TRBD1 (5 bases). The CDR3 consists of 17 residues. V was clipped by 4 bases and J by 8 bases, with 27 bases between them. Per the germline V gene, CDR1 is SGHRS and CDR2 is YFSETQ. The CDR3 coding sequence is TGCGCCAGCAGCAGGTCCAGTACCGGACATCCTGCGGGGGGCTACACCTTC. Its protein product is CASSRSSTGHPAGGYTF.

This clone was observed a handful of times. The chain recombines TRBV7-2 with TRBJ1-2; 10 positions match TRBD1. The junction had 4 bases not matched to a gene; V was cut back by 5 bases and J by 4 bases. CDR1 and CDR2 (germline): SGHTA, FQGNSA. The CDR3 is 14 amino acids. The CDR3 reads CASSRGQGIYGYTF. As DNA, the CDR3 is TGTGCCAGCAGCAGGGGACAGGGGATCTATGGCTACACCTTC.